The rows below give T cell receptor beta chains drawn from one sample of a study of blood T cell repertoires in COVID-19. TCRdb keeps only in-frame clones here, not all; method: immunoSEQ multiplex PCR. The sample lists about 200,000 clones; 83% were seen once. The source material was peripheral blood. The receptors here all came from a woman aged 40 to 50 with active or convalescent COVID-19. The CDR3 runs from the conserved cysteine through the conserved F or W. Clone sizes are given selectively: once, few, many, or a class where the clone is expanded.

j_gene	abundance	v_gene	CDR3aa
TRBJ2-7	once	TRBV25-1	CASSVFGDRSYEQYF
TRBJ2-3	NA	TRBV19	CASSLTGGAGGSDTQYF
TRBJ1-6	NA	TRBV18	CASSPGQGFSPLHF
TRBJ2-7	NA	TRBV6-5	CASSGVYYEQYF
TRBJ2-1	few	TRBV19	CASSGPGDGRYQFF
TRBJ2-2	NA	TRBV27	CASGRQGDTGELFF
TRBJ2-5	NA	TRBV18	CASSGTGSLQETQYF
TRBJ2-3	few	TRBV27	CASSSGRAPISTDTQYF
TRBJ1-4	NA	TRBV18	CASSPDRGSIEKLFF
TRBJ2-7	NA	TRBV5-5	CASSLDLAGIYEQYF
TRBJ2-3	NA	TRBV7-9	CASRGQGRGTDTQYF
TRBJ1-2	NA	TRBV7-8	CASSLKGGTGAGYTF
TRBJ1-2	NA	TRBV4-3	CASSQEPRQAPATF
TRBJ1-1	NA	TRBV24-1	CATSARGPEAFF
TRBJ1-3	NA	TRBV7-9	CASSSRDPIGNTIYF
TRBJ1-1	NA	TRBV19	CASSSRPGGGNTEAFF
TRBJ2-2	NA	TRBV19	CASEKQGTGELFF
TRBJ2-7	NA	TRBV5-4	CASSPGGGEQYF
TRBJ1-5	NA	TRBV9	CASSAGGSGQPQHF
TRBJ1-1	NA	TRBV3-1/TRBV3-2	CASSQAPTGSTEAFF
TRBJ2-5	NA	TRBV28	CASTTRGRPETQYF
TRBJ2-1	NA	TRBV29-1	CSVVSVSSYNEQFF
TRBJ2-7	NA	TRBV6-5	CASSYSYRAHEQYF
TRBJ2-3	NA	TRBV10-3	CAIRPWDSRPSTDTQYF
TRBJ2-3	NA	TRBV30	CAYLAGTTDTQYF
TRBJ2-7	once	TRBV6-5	CASRSSYEQYF
TRBJ1-2	few	TRBV9	CASSLDGRRGYGYTF
TRBJ2-5	NA	TRBV28	CASVLRGAQETQYF
TRBJ1-2	NA	TRBV9	CASSAGMANYGYTF
TRBJ1-2	once	TRBV10-1	CASSEIQGAHGYTF
TRBJ2-3	NA	TRBV19	CASTLGQGDTQYF
TRBJ1-2	NA	TRBV5-1	CASSLVDGQNNYGYTF
TRBJ2-1	NA	TRBV7-2	CASSDHRDRGGKVEQFF
TRBJ1-3	NA	TRBV6-1	CASSELDRGSGNTIYF
TRBJ2-3	NA	TRBV11-3	CASRRGRRGGTDTQYF
TRBJ2-1	NA	TRBV6-1	CASSEAAGGYNEQFF
TRBJ1-2	NA	TRBV10-1	CASSVDRGYGYTF
TRBJ1-1	NA	TRBV2	CATGQGLGTEAFF
TRBJ2-1	NA	TRBV10-3	CAIGSGGAYNEQFF
TRBJ2-7	NA	TRBV6-5	CASSYAGGPAYEQYF
TRBJ1-1	once	TRBV9	CASSAGQGLNTEAFF
TRBJ1-5	NA	TRBV6-5	CATHLDGNSGQPQHF
TRBJ1-1	NA	TRBV6-5	CASSSRGPGTEAFF
TRBJ1-1	NA	TRBV29-1	CSVEDPLRGTEAFF
TRBJ1-6	NA	TRBV14	CASSQDLGSPLHF
TRBJ2-5	NA	TRBV28	CASSLVQGVETQYF